The entry below describes one TCR beta chain. The antigen it binds to is not known. Per-base quality was not reported, and no clone a single base away is much larger than it. These data belong to a study of control samples from healthy donors and cancer patients (dated by TCRdb to about 2020). To prepare the library, the immunoSEQ multiplex PCR assay was applied. Held by TCRdb, this immuneACCESS table contains in-frame sequences only and omits some clones. Under half of the omission traces to an unresolved V gene where checked; the cause of the rest is unknown. This sample has roughly 150,000 clones in its table, and nearly 95% of those were observed once. The ten biggest clones cover approximately 2.5% of the sample. The sequence was collected from a man aged 50 to 59 in good health. Sequencing was done on a sample of blood.

The DNA sequence reads TGTGCCAGTAGTCCCCGGGACAGGGGGAACTATGGCTACACCTTC. It translates as CASSPRDRGNYGYTF. Recombination linked TRBV19 to TRBJ1-2; TRBD1 lines up with 11 middle nucleotides. The germline V gene (reference sequence) supplies CDR1 LNHDA and CDR2 SQIVND. Ends trimmed: V by 5 bases, J by 2 bases; bases unmatched to a gene: 4. The CDR3 numbers 15 residues from cysteine through phenylalanine. The only DNA kept is the CDR3, 45 bases in frame from the first base.